Presented here are 11 T cell receptor beta chains from one specimen sequenced in a study of control samples from healthy donors and cancer patients. Generated by immunoSEQ multiplex PCR, the TCRdb table keeps only in-frame clones and is missing some. The sample has 150,000 or so clones, about 90% seen once. Sample: blood. The receptors derive from a man aged 18 to 29 in good health.

The genes are TRBV5-4 and TRBJ1-5; D is unclear. Trimming pared 0 bases from V and 3 bases from J, leaving 10 bases between. In germline, CDR1 is SGHNT, CDR2 YYREEE (reference sequence). The CDR3 is 15 residues long. CDR3 in DNA: TGTGCCAGCAGCTTGGATGCGCAGAACAATCAGCCCCAGCATTTT. It yields the protein CASSLDAQNNQPQHF. Using reference TRBV5-4 and TRBJ1-5 for the parts outside the CDR3, the full variable domain is ETGVTQSPTHLIKTRGQQVTLRCSSQSGHNTVSWYQQALGQGPQFIFQYYREEENGRGNFPPRFSGLQFPNYSSELNVNALELDDSALYLCASSLDAQNNQPQHFGDGTRLSIL.

This chain connects TRBV6-6 to TRBJ1-5; D not resolved. This CDR3 is built from 17 residues. CDR1 MNHNY and CDR2 SVGAGI come from the germline V gene (reference sequence). The V end was cut by 5 bases, the J end by 0 bases, with 17 bases between. The CDR3 DNA follows: TGTGCCAGCAGTCCGTCGCCCGGTATCTATAGCAATCAGCCCCAGCATTTT. Translation: CASSPSPGIYSNQPQHF.

The V and J genes are TRBV6-2 or TRBV6-3 and TRBJ2-5; 7 bases line up with TRBD1. The J segment lost 2 bases and the V segment lost 6 bases, leaving 9 bases of the junction unmatched. There are 15 residues in the CDR3. Germline CDR1 reads MNHEY; CDR2 reads SVGEGT. The CDR3 DNA is TGTGCCAGCAGCCCCTCCCAGACAGGGCAAGAGACCCAGTACTTC. It yields the protein CASSPSQTGQETQYF.

J is TRBJ2-1 and V is TRBV16, with D perhaps matching TRBD1 (6 bases). The V gene's germline CDR1 is KGHSY and CDR2 FQNENV. Trimming stripped 0 bases from V and 7 bases from J, with 10 bases between. The CDR3 contains 14 residues. The DNA of the CDR3 is TGTGCCAGCAGCCAATCGGGGGCGGCAAATGAGCAGTTCTTC. It specifies CASSQSGAANEQFF.

Only one count was recorded for this clone. This rearrangement joins TRBV15 to TRBJ2-3; TRBD2 aligns across 16 bases. CDR1 and CDR2 (germline): LNHNV, YYDKDF (reference sequence). The V gene end was trimmed by 1 base and the J gene end by 5 bases; junction bases not matched to a gene: 6. CDR3 length: 18 residues. DNA for the CDR3: TGTGCCACCAGCAGAGCTATGGGACTAGCGGGGGGGCGAGATACGCAGTATTTT. Translated: CATSRAMGLAGGRDTQYF.

The genes are TRBV4-2 and TRBJ2-7; D not resolved. Germline CDR1 and CDR2: LGHNA and YNFKEQ. The V end was cut by 0 bases, the J end by 4 bases, with 4 bases between. This CDR3 contains 12 residues. In DNA form, the CDR3 reads TGTGCCAGCAGCCAAGATGGATACGAGCAGTACTTC. The encoded protein is CASSQDGYEQYF.

The V call is TRBV2, the J call TRBJ1-1; D gene uncertain. Trimming removed 3 bases from V and 2 bases from J, with 10 bases in between. Per germline, CDR1 SNHLY and CDR2 FYNNEI. The CDR3 consists of 14 residues. The CDR3 protein is CASSESFGNTEAFF. The CDR3 nucleotides read TGTGCCAGCAGTGAGTCATTCGGCAACACTGAAGCTTTCTTT.

The rearrangement links TRBV6-1 to TRBJ2-3; perhaps D is TRBD1 or TRBD2 (5 bases each). The CDR3 spans 13 residues. Trimming stripped 3 bases from V and 1 base from J, with 5 bases between. Germline CDR1 reads MNHNS; CDR2 reads SASEGT. DNA of the CDR3: TGTGCCAGCAGTGAGGGGGGCACAGATACGCAGTATTTT. This encodes CASSEGGTDTQYF.

This clone was observed a single time. This chain connects TRBV7-3 to TRBJ2-2, with D possibly TRBD1 on 5 matching bases. V lost 5 bases and J lost 5, with 12 bases in between. Germline-derived CDR1 and CDR2 are SGHTA and FQGTGA. CDR3 size: 14 residues. The CDR3 DNA is TGTGCCAGCAGCCCGACGACAGCAACCGGGGAGCTGTTTTTT. Residues: CASSPTTATGELFF.

This chain uses TRBV7-3 with TRBJ2-3; 7 bases line up with TRBD1. The CDR3 covers 15 residues. The V gene end was trimmed by 5 bases and the J gene end by 6 bases; junction bases not matched to a gene: 11. The V gene's germline CDR1 is SGHTA and CDR2 FQGTGA. CDR3 region: CASSPTTGAGDTQYF. The CDR3 DNA follows: TGTGCCAGCAGCCCGACCACAGGGGCCGGGGATACGCAGTATTTT.

This chain connects TRBV4-2 to TRBJ2-5; 7 bases are shared with TRBD1. CDR1 and CDR2 (germline): LGHNA, YNFKEQ. The CDR3 has 15 residues. The junction had 3 bases not matched to a gene; V was cut back by 0 bases and J by 2 bases. CDR3 sequence: CASSQDRGPQETQYF. DNA of the CDR3: TGTGCCAGCAGCCAAGATAGGGGGCCACAAGAGACCCAGTACTTC.